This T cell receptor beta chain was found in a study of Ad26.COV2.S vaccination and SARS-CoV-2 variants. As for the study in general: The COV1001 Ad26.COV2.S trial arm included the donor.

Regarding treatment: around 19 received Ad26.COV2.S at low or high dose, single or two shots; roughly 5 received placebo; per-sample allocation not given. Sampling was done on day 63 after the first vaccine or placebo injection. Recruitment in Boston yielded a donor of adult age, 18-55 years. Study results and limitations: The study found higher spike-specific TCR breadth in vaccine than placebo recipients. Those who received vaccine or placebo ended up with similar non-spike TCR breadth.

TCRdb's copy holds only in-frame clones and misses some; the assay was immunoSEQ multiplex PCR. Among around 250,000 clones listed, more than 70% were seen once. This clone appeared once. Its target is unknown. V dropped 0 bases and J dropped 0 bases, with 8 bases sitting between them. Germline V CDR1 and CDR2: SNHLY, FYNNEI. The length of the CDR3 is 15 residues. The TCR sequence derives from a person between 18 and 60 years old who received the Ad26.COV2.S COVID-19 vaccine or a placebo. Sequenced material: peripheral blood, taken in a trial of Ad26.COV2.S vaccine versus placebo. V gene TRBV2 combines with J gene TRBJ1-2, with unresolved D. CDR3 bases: TGTGCCAGCAGTGAAGCAACGGGCGCTAACTATGGCTACACCTTC. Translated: CASSEATGANYGYTF.